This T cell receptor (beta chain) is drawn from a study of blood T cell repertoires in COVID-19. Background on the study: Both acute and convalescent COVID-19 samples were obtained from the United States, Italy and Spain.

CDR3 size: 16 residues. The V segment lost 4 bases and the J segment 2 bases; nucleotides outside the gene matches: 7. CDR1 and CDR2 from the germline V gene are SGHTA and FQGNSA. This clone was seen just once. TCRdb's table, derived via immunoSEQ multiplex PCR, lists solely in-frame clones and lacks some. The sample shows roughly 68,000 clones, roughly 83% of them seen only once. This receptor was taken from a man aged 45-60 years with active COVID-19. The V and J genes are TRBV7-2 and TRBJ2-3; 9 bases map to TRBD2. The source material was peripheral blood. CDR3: CASSSGERGATDTQYF. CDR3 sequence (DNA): TGTGCCAGCAGCTCCGGGGAGCGGGGGGCCACAGATACGCAGTATTTT. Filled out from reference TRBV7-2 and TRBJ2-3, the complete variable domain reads GAGVSQSPSNKVTEKGKDVELRCDPISGHTALYWYRQSLGQGLEFLIYFQGNSAPDKSGLPSDRFSAERTGGSVSTLTIQRTQQEDSAVYLCASSSGERGATDTQYFGPGTRLTVL.